This T cell receptor beta chain was recorded in a study of OX40 agonist ivuxolimab in advanced cancers. Findings of the study overall: Clonal expansion by week 6 occurred in CD4+ and CD8+ blood T cells (at 0.1 to 3.0 mg/kg).

The table came from immunoSEQ multiplex PCR; TCRdb's copy has only in-frame clones and leaves some out. The table has 20,000 to 25,000 clones, under 85% seen once. V lost 3 bases, J lost 0 bases, and 11 bases lay in between. From germline, CDR1 is KGHSH and CDR2 LQKENI. This CDR3 has 16 amino acids. To note about this clone: Its antigen is undetermined.

This chain connects TRBV18 to TRBJ1-4; D not resolved. The source material was CD4+ or CD8+ T cells sorted from blood, sampled in a trial of the OX40 agonist ivuxolimab. This TCR was sampled from an adult with an advanced solid tumor such as melanoma, head and neck, liver or kidney cancer. Written as DNA, the CDR3 is TGTGCCAGCTCACCCGGACGAGCTACAACTAATGAAAAACTGTTTTTT. Translating it yields CASSPGRATTNEKLFF.